Listed below are T cell receptor beta chains from one sample, sequenced in a study of regulatory T cells in long-lasting Graves disease. TCRdb called the multiplex PCR reads again in MiXCR, with one record for every CDR3 protein. Of some 490,000 distinct CDR3 sequences in the sample, about 11% were seen once. These data were also filed under a second study, of T cells in Graves' hyperthyroidism and ophthalmopathy.

The sample here was peripheral blood mononuclear cells (PBMCs), taken at new diagnosis, from a patient treated with antithyroid drugs. The receptors stem from a woman in her 30s with Graves disease. Each CDR3 is given with its conserved first and last residue.

cdr3_aa,v_call,j_call,cdr3_length
CATSRDSGGRTDTQYF,TRBV15,TRBJ2-3,16
CASSQRTSGPATQYF,TRBV2,TRBJ2-5,15
CASIGFKGGEKLFF,TRBV6-1,TRBJ1-4,14
CASSHRDRGNEKLFF,TRBV14,TRBJ1-4,15
CASSPGVDKQYF,TRBV12-3/TRBV12-4,TRBJ2-7,12
CASSFRTSNEQFF,TRBV2,TRBJ2-1,13
CASSEQGAQLEQYF,TRBV6-1,TRBJ2-7,14
CASSRGQGALWSNQPQHF,TRBV6-1,TRBJ1-5,18
CASSSKDRVYGYTF,TRBV28,TRBJ1-2,14
CAWSPRTGYEQYF,TRBV30,TRBJ2-7,13
CASSLYPGGDTEAFF,TRBV27,TRBJ1-1,15
CASSYSSSLLNEQFF,TRBV6-2/TRBV6-3,TRBJ2-1,15
CASSLTGSYEQFF,TRBV7-8,TRBJ2-1,13
CASSFPGGNEQFF,TRBV5-1,TRBJ2-1,13
CSARLTGDYGYTF,TRBV20-1,TRBJ1-2,13
CASTPTGTPEAFF,TRBV6-1,TRBJ1-1,13
CASSRIGGQGNTIYF,TRBV3-1,TRBJ1-3,15
CASSPYPPEKLFF,TRBV7-2,TRBJ1-4,13
CASRPDRMNTEAFF,TRBV3-1,TRBJ1-1,14
CASSETEQYF,TRBV2,TRBJ2-7,10
CASSLTGTGKETQYF,TRBV5-1,TRBJ2-5,15
CASSRQGASHTGELFF,TRBV7-9,TRBJ2-2,16
CASSTGLWSASGVYEQYF,TRBV19,TRBJ2-7,18
CASSPGGGGPQYEQYF,TRBV18,TRBJ2-7,16
CASSGRGSGYGYTF,TRBV9,TRBJ1-2,14
CASSLVRATYNEQFF,TRBV5-1,TRBJ2-1,15
CSARVGGGQETQYF,TRBV20-1,TRBJ2-5,14
CASSYSKDPGLYGYTF,TRBV6-5,TRBJ1-2,16
CASSLAWQGAGKLFF,TRBV5-8,TRBJ2-2,15
CATSDSTQFVTGELFF,TRBV24-1,TRBJ2-2,16
CAWSVVYEQYF,TRBV30,TRBJ2-7,11
CASSPRGGPGPQHF,TRBV12-3/TRBV12-4,TRBJ1-5,14
CASSPTETSNEQYF,TRBV18,TRBJ2-7,14
CASSNGFNEKLFF,TRBV18,TRBJ1-4,13
CSAPPQGNTDTQYF,TRBV20-1,TRBJ2-3,14
CASSDTTKNGYTF,TRBV12-3/TRBV12-4,TRBJ1-2,13
CASSLGGRIYEQYF,TRBV5-1,TRBJ2-7,14